These T cell receptor beta chains were read from a single sample in a study of T-cell memory formation after mild COVID-19. TCRdb analysed the 5' RACE reads with MiXCR anew, one entry per CDR3 protein. This table has 450,000 or so distinct CDR3 sequences, around 20% appearing once. The specimen sequenced was PBMCs or a T cell subset sorted from them (not recorded which). The receptors originated from an adult woman who had mild COVID-19 (a few samples of this study predate the infection). Cell type and time point are not known. CDR3s include the opening cysteine and the closing phenylalanine or tryptophan. The order of the fields is clone size, J gene, D gene, V gene, CDR3 protein, CDR3 DNA. A D gene is named only where the DNA matches it firmly. The size of a clone is reported for some rows only, either as once, few or many, or as a class for expanded clones.

clone_size: NA
j_call: TRBJ1-2
d_call: TRBD1
v_call: TRBV2
cdr3_aa: CASSVQGANYGYTF
cdr3_nt: TGTGCCAGCAGTGTGCAGGGGGCAAACTATGGCTACACCTTC

clone_size: few
j_call: TRBJ2-7
d_call: TRBD1
v_call: TRBV18
cdr3_aa: CASSPTPQGAEQYF
cdr3_nt: TGTGCCAGCTCACCGACTCCCCAGGGGGCGGAGCAGTACTTC

clone_size: few
j_call: TRBJ2-5
d_call: NA
v_call: TRBV4-1
cdr3_aa: CASSQEVLRQETQYF
cdr3_nt: TGCGCCAGCAGCCAAGAGGTACTACGCCAAGAGACCCAGTACTTC

clone_size: many
j_call: TRBJ2-3
d_call: TRBD1
v_call: TRBV15
cdr3_aa: CATSRAGTGGSTQYF
cdr3_nt: TGTGCCACCAGCAGAGCCGGGACAGGGGGCTCTACGCAGTATTTT

clone_size: few
j_call: TRBJ2-3
d_call: NA
v_call: TRBV19
cdr3_aa: CASMRGGSTDTQYF
cdr3_nt: TGTGCCAGTATGAGGGGCGGAAGCACAGATACGCAGTATTTT

clone_size: NA
j_call: TRBJ1-2
d_call: NA
v_call: TRBV11-2
cdr3_aa: CASSLVTDVYGYTF
cdr3_nt: TGTGCCAGCAGCTTAGTGACAGACGTCTATGGCTACACCTTC

clone_size: few
j_call: TRBJ1-2
d_call: NA
v_call: TRBV19
cdr3_aa: CASRVYSGFYGYTF
cdr3_nt: TGTGCCAGTAGGGTCTATTCGGGATTCTATGGCTACACCTTC

clone_size: few
j_call: TRBJ1-1
d_call: NA
v_call: TRBV3-1
cdr3_aa: CASSPAFGGNTEAFF
cdr3_nt: TGTGCCAGCAGCCCGGCCTTCGGCGGGAACACTGAAGCTTTCTTT

clone_size: NA
j_call: TRBJ1-4
d_call: NA
v_call: TRBV4-1
cdr3_aa: CASSQTLLRSLATNEKLFF
cdr3_nt: TGCGCCAGCAGCCAGACCTTGTTGCGGTCACTTGCAACTAATGAAAAACTGTTTTTT

clone_size: many
j_call: TRBJ2-7
d_call: TRBD2
v_call: TRBV3-1
cdr3_aa: CASSRRGLAGGPSGNEQYF
cdr3_nt: TGTGCCAGCAGCCGTCGTGGACTAGCGGGAGGGCCCTCGGGAAACGAGCAGTACTTC

clone_size: many
j_call: TRBJ1-2
d_call: NA
v_call: TRBV10-3
cdr3_aa: CAISEILGYYGYTF
cdr3_nt: TGTGCCATCAGTGAGATCCTTGGATACTATGGCTACACCTTC

clone_size: few
j_call: TRBJ2-7
d_call: TRBD1
v_call: TRBV4-1
cdr3_aa: CASSQDGDRGYEQYF
cdr3_nt: TGCGCCAGCAGCCAAGATGGGGACAGGGGTTACGAGCAGTACTTC

clone_size: NA
j_call: TRBJ2-1
d_call: NA
v_call: TRBV5-1
cdr3_aa: CASSDYGGHSYNEQFF
cdr3_nt: TGCGCCAGCAGCGATTACGGTGGTCACTCCTACAATGAGCAGTTCTTC

clone_size: few
j_call: TRBJ2-3
d_call: NA
v_call: TRBV2
cdr3_aa: CASSERGTDTQYF
cdr3_nt: TGTGCCAGCAGTGAAAGAGGGACAGATACGCAGTATTTT

clone_size: NA
j_call: TRBJ2-7
d_call: TRBD1
v_call: TRBV2
cdr3_aa: CASSERAGGYEQYF
cdr3_nt: TGTGCCAGCAGTGAAAGGGCAGGGGGCTACGAGCAGTACTTC

clone_size: few
j_call: TRBJ2-3
d_call: NA
v_call: TRBV6-2/TRBV6-3
cdr3_aa: CASSKLTDTQYF
cdr3_nt: TGTGCCAGCAGCAAATTAACAGATACGCAGTATTTT

clone_size: many
j_call: TRBJ2-1
d_call: NA
v_call: TRBV12-3/TRBV12-4
cdr3_aa: CASSLGFGGVFNEQFF
cdr3_nt: TGTGCCAGCAGTTTGGGGTTCGGCGGGGTATTCAATGAGCAGTTCTTC

clone_size: few
j_call: TRBJ2-7
d_call: NA
v_call: TRBV20-1
cdr3_aa: CSARGRRSSYEQYF
cdr3_nt: TGCAGTGCTAGAGGCAGGAGGAGCTCCTACGAGCAGTACTTC

clone_size: few
j_call: TRBJ2-1
d_call: NA
v_call: TRBV5-1
cdr3_aa: CASSLDSAGSGEQFF
cdr3_nt: TGCGCCAGCAGCTTGGATAGCGCGGGCTCGGGTGAGCAGTTCTTC

clone_size: NA
j_call: TRBJ1-5
d_call: NA
v_call: TRBV5-1
cdr3_aa: CASSLEDLNQPQHF
cdr3_nt: TGCGCCAGCAGCTTAGAAGATCTCAATCAGCCCCAGCATTTT

clone_size: NA
j_call: TRBJ1-2
d_call: TRBD1
v_call: TRBV15
cdr3_aa: CATSRQTGLDGYTF
cdr3_nt: TGTGCCACCAGCCGACAGACAGGGTTGGATGGCTACACCTTC

clone_size: NA
j_call: TRBJ1-6
d_call: NA
v_call: TRBV5-1
cdr3_aa: CASSALQGANSPLHF
cdr3_nt: TGCGCCAGCAGTGCACTTCAAGGGGCTAATTCACCCCTCCACTTT

clone_size: NA
j_call: TRBJ2-5
d_call: TRBD2
v_call: TRBV4-3
cdr3_aa: CASRLSLADTETQYF
cdr3_nt: TGCGCCAGTAGGTTAAGCCTAGCGGATACGGAGACCCAGTACTTC

clone_size: NA
j_call: TRBJ2-2
d_call: NA
v_call: TRBV11-2
cdr3_aa: CASSQGLAGTGELFF
cdr3_nt: TGTGCCAGCAGCCAAGGGCTAGCAGGAACCGGGGAGCTGTTTTTT

clone_size: NA
j_call: TRBJ1-1
d_call: NA
v_call: TRBV20-1
cdr3_aa: CSGFRGRGNTEAFF
cdr3_nt: TGCAGCGGATTCCGTGGCAGGGGGAACACTGAAGCTTTCTTT

clone_size: NA
j_call: TRBJ2-7
d_call: NA
v_call: TRBV5-1
cdr3_aa: CASSLALSSYEQYF
cdr3_nt: TGCGCCAGCAGCTTGGCCCTGAGCTCCTACGAGCAGTACTTC

clone_size: NA
j_call: TRBJ1-2
d_call: NA
v_call: TRBV4-3
cdr3_aa: CASSPGTDLYGYTF
cdr3_nt: TGCGCCAGCAGCCCGGGGACCGACCTCTATGGCTACACCTTC

clone_size: few
j_call: TRBJ2-1
d_call: NA
v_call: TRBV7-9
cdr3_aa: CASSLAVSYNEQFF
cdr3_nt: TGTGCCAGCAGCTTAGCGGTCTCCTACAATGAGCAGTTCTTC

clone_size: few
j_call: TRBJ1-2
d_call: NA
v_call: TRBV7-8
cdr3_aa: CASSSDRSLYGYTF
cdr3_nt: TGTGCCAGCAGCTCGGACAGAAGCCTCTATGGCTACACCTTC

clone_size: NA
j_call: TRBJ1-1
d_call: TRBD1
v_call: TRBV12-3/TRBV12-4
cdr3_aa: CASSTQGAPNTEAFF
cdr3_nt: TGTGCCAGCAGTACACAGGGGGCCCCGAACACTGAAGCTTTCTTT

clone_size: NA
j_call: TRBJ1-6
d_call: NA
v_call: TRBV9
cdr3_aa: CASSAGVLAYNSPLHF
cdr3_nt: TGTGCCAGCAGCGCTGGGGTTCTTGCCTATAATTCACCCCTCCACTTT

clone_size: NA
j_call: TRBJ1-5
d_call: NA
v_call: TRBV9
cdr3_aa: CASSLAGGRSNQPQHF
cdr3_nt: TGTGCCAGCAGCCTAGCGGGGGGCAGGAGCAATCAGCCCCAGCATTTT

clone_size: NA
j_call: TRBJ1-5
d_call: NA
v_call: TRBV7-9
cdr3_aa: CASSLERGAWGQPQHF
cdr3_nt: TGTGCCAGCAGCTTAGAAAGGGGGGCGTGGGGTCAGCCCCAGCATTTT

clone_size: NA
j_call: TRBJ1-1
d_call: NA
v_call: TRBV20-1
cdr3_aa: CSLVWGAEAFF
cdr3_nt: TGCAGTCTCGTCTGGGGGGCTGAAGCTTTCTTT

clone_size: NA
j_call: TRBJ1-1
d_call: NA
v_call: TRBV6-5
cdr3_aa: CASSVHPNTEAFF
cdr3_nt: TGTGCCAGCAGCGTACACCCGAACACTGAAGCTTTCTTT

clone_size: NA
j_call: TRBJ2-7
d_call: TRBD1
v_call: TRBV7-8
cdr3_aa: CASSSDRDWIDEQYF
cdr3_nt: TGTGCCAGCAGCTCCGACAGGGATTGGATTGACGAGCAGTACTTC

clone_size: NA
j_call: TRBJ1-1
d_call: TRBD1
v_call: TRBV24-1
cdr3_aa: CATSTGANYEAFF
cdr3_nt: TGTGCCACCAGTACAGGGGCGAATTATGAAGCTTTCTTT

clone_size: NA
j_call: TRBJ1-2
d_call: TRBD1
v_call: TRBV10-3
cdr3_aa: CAIRRDRSNGYTF
cdr3_nt: TGTGCCATCAGGAGGGACAGATCAAATGGCTACACCTTC

clone_size: few
j_call: TRBJ2-1
d_call: NA
v_call: TRBV24-1
cdr3_aa: CATSDPTGATGNEQFF
cdr3_nt: TGTGCCACCAGTGACCCAACGGGGGCCACGGGTAATGAGCAGTTCTTC

clone_size: few
j_call: TRBJ2-2
d_call: NA
v_call: TRBV24-1
cdr3_aa: CATRQNTGELFF
cdr3_nt: TGTGCCACCAGACAGAACACCGGGGAGCTGTTTTTT

clone_size: few
j_call: TRBJ2-3
d_call: TRBD1
v_call: TRBV7-9
cdr3_aa: CASSGGQGADTQYF
cdr3_nt: TGTGCCAGCAGCGGGGGACAGGGGGCAGATACGCAGTATTTT

clone_size: few
j_call: TRBJ1-1
d_call: NA
v_call: TRBV7-9
cdr3_aa: CASSLSGLAEAFF
cdr3_nt: TGTGCCAGCAGCTTATCAGGTCTCGCTGAAGCTTTCTTT

clone_size: NA
j_call: TRBJ2-4
d_call: NA
v_call: TRBV5-1
cdr3_aa: CASSFSRNVAKNIQYF
cdr3_nt: TGCGCCAGCAGCTTCTCTCGGAATGTGGCCAAAAACATTCAGTACTTC

clone_size: NA
j_call: TRBJ1-2
d_call: NA
v_call: TRBV20-1
cdr3_aa: CSAKPGGQYGYTF
cdr3_nt: TGCAGTGCCAAACCGGGGGGCCAGTATGGCTACACCTTC

clone_size: NA
j_call: TRBJ2-3
d_call: TRBD2
v_call: TRBV7-8
cdr3_aa: CASSLLAGRTDTQYF
cdr3_nt: TGTGCCAGCAGCCTACTAGCGGGCCGCACAGATACGCAGTATTTT